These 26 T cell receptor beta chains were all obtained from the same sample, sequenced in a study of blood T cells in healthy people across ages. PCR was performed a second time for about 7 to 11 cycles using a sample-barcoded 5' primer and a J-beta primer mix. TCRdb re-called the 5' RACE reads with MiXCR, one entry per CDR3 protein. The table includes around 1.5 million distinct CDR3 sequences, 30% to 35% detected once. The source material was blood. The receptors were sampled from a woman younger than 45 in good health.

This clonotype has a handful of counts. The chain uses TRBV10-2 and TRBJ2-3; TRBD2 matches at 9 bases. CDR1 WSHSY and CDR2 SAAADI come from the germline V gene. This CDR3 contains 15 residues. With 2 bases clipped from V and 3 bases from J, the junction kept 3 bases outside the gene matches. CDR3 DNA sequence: TGCGCCAGCAGTGAGGCTAGCGGGGCTACAGATACGCAGTATTTT. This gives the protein CASSEASGATDTQYF.

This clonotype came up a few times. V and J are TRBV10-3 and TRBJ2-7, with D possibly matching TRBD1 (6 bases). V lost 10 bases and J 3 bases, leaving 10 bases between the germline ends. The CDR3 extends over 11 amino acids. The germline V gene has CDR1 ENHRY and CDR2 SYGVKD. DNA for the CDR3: TGTGCCAGGGGGCCGAGCTACGAGCAGTACTTC. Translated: CARGPSYEQYF.

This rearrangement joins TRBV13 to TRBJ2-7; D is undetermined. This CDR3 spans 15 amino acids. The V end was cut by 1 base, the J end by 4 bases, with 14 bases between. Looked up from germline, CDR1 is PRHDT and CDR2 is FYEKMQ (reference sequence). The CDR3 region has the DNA TGTGCCAGCAGCTTAGAGGGTGGCCCGGATTACGAGCAGTACTTC. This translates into CASSLEGGPDYEQYF. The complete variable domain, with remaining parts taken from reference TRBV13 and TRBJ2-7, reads AAGVIQSPRHLIKEKRETATLKCYPIPRHDTVYWYQQGPGQDPQFLISFYEKMQSDKGSIPDRFSAQQFSDYHSELNMSSLELGDSALYFCASSLEGGPDYEQYFGPGTRLTVT.

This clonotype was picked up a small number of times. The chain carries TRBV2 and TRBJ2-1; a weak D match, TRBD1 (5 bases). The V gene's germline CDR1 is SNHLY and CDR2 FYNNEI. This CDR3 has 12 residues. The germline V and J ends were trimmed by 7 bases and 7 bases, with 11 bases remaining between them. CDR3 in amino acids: CASNPDTNEQFF. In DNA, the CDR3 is TGTGCCAGCAATCCGGACACAAATGAGCAGTTCTTC.

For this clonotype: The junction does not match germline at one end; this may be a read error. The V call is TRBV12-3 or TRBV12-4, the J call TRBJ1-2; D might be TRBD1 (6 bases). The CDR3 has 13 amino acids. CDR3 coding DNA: TGTGCCCGCAGTAGGACAGCTAACTATGGCTACACCTTC. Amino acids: CARSRTANYGYTF.

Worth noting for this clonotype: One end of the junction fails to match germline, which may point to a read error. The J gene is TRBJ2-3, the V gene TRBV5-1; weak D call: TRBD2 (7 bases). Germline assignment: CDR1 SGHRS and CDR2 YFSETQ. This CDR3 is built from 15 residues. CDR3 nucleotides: TGCGCCAGTCGTAAGACGGGGGGCGGCACAGATGCGCAGTATTTT. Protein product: CASRKTGGGTDAQYF.

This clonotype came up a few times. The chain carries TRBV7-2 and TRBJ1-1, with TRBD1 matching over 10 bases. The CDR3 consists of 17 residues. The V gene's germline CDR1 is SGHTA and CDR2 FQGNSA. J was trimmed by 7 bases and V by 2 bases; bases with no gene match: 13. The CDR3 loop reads CASSLNLLTGGYDEAFF. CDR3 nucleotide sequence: TGTGCCAGCAGCTTAAACCTTTTGACAGGGGGCTATGATGAAGCTTTCTTT.

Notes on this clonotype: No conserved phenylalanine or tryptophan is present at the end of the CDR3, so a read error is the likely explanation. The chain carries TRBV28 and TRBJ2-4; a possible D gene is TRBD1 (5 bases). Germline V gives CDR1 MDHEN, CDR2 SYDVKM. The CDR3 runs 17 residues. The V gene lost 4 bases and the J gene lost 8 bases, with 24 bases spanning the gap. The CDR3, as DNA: TGTGCCAGCAGTTCCATTAACTTGAGCAGGCAGGGATACATTCAGTACGTC. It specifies CASSSINLSRQGYIQYV.

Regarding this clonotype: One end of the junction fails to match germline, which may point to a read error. In DNA form, the CDR3 reads TGTGCCTGCAGTTTAAGTCTAGCGGGAGGGCCTTCCTCCTACGAGCAGTACTTC. This encodes CACSLSLAGGPSSYEQYF. The V and J genes are TRBV28 and TRBJ2-7, with TRBD2 matching over 12 bases. The CDR3 is 18 amino acids. The germline CDR1 and CDR2 sequences are MDHEN and SYDVKM.

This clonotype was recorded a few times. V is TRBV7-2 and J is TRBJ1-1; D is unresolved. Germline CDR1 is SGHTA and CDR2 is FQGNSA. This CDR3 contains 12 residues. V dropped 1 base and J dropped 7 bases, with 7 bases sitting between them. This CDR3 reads CASSLVSYEAFF. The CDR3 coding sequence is TGTGCCAGCAGCTTAGTGTCATATGAAGCTTTCTTT.

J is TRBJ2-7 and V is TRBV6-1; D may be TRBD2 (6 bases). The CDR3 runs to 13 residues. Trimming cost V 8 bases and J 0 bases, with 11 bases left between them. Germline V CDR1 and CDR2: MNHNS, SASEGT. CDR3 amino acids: CASVRTNSYEQYF. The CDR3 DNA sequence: TGTGCCAGCGTAAGGACTAACTCCTACGAGCAGTACTTC.

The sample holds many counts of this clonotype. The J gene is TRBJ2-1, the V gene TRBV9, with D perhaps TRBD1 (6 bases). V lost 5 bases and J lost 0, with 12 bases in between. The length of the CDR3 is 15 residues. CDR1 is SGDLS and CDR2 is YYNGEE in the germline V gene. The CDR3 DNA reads TGTGCCAGCAGTGTTGTAGGGGGCTCCTACAATGAGCAGTTCTTC. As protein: CASSVVGGSYNEQFF. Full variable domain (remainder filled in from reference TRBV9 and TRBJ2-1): DSGVTQTPKHLITATGQRVTLRCSPRSGDLSVYWYQQSLDQGLQFLIQYYNGEERAKGNILERFSAQQFPDLHSELNLSSLELGDSALYFCASSVVGGSYNEQFFGPGTRLTVL.

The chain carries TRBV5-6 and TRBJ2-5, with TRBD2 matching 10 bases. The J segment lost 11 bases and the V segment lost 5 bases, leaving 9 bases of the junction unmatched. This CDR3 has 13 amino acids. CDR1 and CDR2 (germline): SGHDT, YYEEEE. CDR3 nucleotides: TGTGCCAGCAGACTAGCGGGGTCAGGGGAGCAGTACTTC. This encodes CASRLAGSGEQYF.

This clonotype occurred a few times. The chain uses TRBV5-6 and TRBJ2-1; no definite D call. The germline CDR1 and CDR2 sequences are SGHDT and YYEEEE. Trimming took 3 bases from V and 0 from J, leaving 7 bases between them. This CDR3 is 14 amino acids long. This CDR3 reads CASSSAFSYNEQFF. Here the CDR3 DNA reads TGTGCCAGCAGCTCCGCGTTCTCCTACAATGAGCAGTTCTTC.

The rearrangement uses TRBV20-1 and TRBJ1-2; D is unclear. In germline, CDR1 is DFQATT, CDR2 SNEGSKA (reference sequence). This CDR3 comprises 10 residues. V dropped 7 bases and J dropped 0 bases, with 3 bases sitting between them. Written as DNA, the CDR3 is TGCAGTGAATCTAACTATGGCTACACCTTC. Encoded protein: CSESNYGYTF.

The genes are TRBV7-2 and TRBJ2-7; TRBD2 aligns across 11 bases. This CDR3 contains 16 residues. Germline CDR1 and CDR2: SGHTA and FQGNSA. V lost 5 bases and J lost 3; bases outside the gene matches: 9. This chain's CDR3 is CASSHTLAGVNYEQYF. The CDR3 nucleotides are TGTGCCAGCAGCCATACACTAGCGGGAGTTAACTACGAGCAGTACTTC.

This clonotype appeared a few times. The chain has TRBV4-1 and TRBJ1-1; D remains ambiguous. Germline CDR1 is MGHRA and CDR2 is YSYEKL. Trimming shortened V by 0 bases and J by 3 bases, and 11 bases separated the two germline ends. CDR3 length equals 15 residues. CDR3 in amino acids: CASSQDKLGYTEAFF. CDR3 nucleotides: TGCGCCAGCAGCCAAGATAAATTAGGCTACACTGAAGCTTTCTTT.

CDR3 nucleotide sequence: TGTGCCAGCAGCTTAGGCAGGATACTCCTAGAGACCCAGTACTTC. Translating it yields CASSLGRILLETQYF. The chain has TRBV11-2 and TRBJ2-5, with D unresolved. CDR3 length: 15 residues. V was pared by 1 base and J by 4 bases, with 13 bases between. Germline CDR1 reads SGHAT; CDR2 reads FQNNGV.

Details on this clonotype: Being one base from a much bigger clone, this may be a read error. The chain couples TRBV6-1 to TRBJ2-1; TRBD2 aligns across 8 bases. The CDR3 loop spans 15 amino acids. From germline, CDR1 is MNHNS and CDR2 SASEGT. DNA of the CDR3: TGTGCCAGCAGCCCCCTAGCGGGCCCGTACAATGAGCAGTCCTTC. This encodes CASSPLAGPYNEQSF.

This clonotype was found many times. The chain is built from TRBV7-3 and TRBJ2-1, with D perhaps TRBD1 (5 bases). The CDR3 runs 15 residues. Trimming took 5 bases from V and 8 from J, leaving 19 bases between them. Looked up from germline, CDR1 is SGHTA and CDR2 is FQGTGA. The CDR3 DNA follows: TGTGCCAGCAGCGAAGGGTTGGGGCCTTGGGATGAGCAGTTCTTC. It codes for CASSEGLGPWDEQFF.

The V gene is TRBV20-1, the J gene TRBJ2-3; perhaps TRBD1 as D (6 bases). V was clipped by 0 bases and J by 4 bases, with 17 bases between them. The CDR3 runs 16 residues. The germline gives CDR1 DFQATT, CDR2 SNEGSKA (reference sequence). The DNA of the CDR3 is TGCAGTGCTAGAGACCTAAGGACAGAGGCCCCAGATACGCAGTATTTT. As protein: CSARDLRTEAPDTQYF.

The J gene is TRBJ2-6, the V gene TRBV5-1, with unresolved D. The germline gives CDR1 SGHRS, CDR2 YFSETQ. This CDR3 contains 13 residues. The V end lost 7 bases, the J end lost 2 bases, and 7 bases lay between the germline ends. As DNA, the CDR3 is TGCGCCAGCGGTAACGCTGGGGCCAACGTCCTGACTTTC. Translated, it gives CASGNAGANVLTF.

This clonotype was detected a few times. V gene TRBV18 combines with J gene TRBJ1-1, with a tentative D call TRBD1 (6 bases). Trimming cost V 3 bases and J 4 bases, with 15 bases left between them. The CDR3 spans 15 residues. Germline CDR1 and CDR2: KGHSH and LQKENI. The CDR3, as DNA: TGTGCCAGCTCACCCTACTTGACAGGCGGCACTGAAGCTTTCTTT. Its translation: CASSPYLTGGTEAFF. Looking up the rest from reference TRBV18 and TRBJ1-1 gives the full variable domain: NAGVMQNPRHLVRRRGQEARLRCSPMKGHSHVYWYRQLPEEGLKFMVYLQKENIIDESGMPKERFSAEFPKEGPSILRIQQVVRGDSAAYFCASSPYLTGGTEAFFGQGTRLTVV.

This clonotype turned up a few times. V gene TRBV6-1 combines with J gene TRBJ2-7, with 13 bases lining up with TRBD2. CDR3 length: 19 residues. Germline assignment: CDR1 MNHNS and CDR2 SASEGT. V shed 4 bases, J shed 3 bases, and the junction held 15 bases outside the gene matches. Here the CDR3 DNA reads TGTGCCAGCAGTGCGGGGACTAGCGGGACGATGGGGATTTACTACGAGCAGTACTTC. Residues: CASSAGTSGTMGIYYEQYF.

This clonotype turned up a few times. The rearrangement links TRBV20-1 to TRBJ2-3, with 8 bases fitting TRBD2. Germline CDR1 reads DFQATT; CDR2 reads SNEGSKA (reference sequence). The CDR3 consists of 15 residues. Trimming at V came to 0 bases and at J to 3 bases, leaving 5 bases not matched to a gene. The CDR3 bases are TGCAGTGCTAGAGACTATAGCGGGAATACAGATACGCAGTATTTT. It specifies CSARDYSGNTDTQYF.

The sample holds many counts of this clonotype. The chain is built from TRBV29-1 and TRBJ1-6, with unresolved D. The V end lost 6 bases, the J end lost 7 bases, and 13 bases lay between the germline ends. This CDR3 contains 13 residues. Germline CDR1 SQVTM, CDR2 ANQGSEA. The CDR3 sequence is CSVRLAENSPLHF. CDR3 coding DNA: TGCAGCGTGAGACTGGCCGAGAATTCACCCCTCCACTTT.